This TCR beta chain was recorded in a study of CD8 T cells in Susac syndrome. In the study overall: Treatment status at blood draw for the Susac syndrome patients was therapy-naive, corticosteroids, or intravenous immunoglobulin alone.

Study-wide findings and caveats: Clonal expansion was not observed in the Susac syndrome CD4+ T cell repertoires.

Worth noting for this clonotype: Its antigen remains unidentified.

V was clipped by 0 bases and J by 4 bases, with 10 bases between them. Germline V gene data show CDR1 as GTSNPN and CDR2 as SVGIG (reference sequence). The length of the CDR3 is 14 residues. RNA was extracted with the RNeasy kit, and a quantity of roughly 0.5 to 1 ug was reverse transcribed using random hexamers. The authors amplified TCR beta CDR3 across 54 Vbeta and 13 Jbeta using immunoSEQ multiplex PCR. From the immunoSEQ multiplex PCR reads, TCRdb called clonotypes with MiXCR, one entry per CDR3 protein. The table includes about 240,000 distinct CDR3 sequences, 90% to 96% detected once. Sequencing of TCR beta was performed on blood CD8+ T cells and on blood CD4+ T cells.

This sequence originates from a human donor with Susac syndrome. The sample was CD4+ T cells from PBMCs. The rearrangement joins TRBV30 to TRBJ1-5; possible D gene TRBD1, 6 bases. CDR3 loop: CAWSVTRGNQPQHF. In DNA form, the CDR3 reads TGTGCCTGGAGTGTAACCAGGGGTAATCAGCCCCAGCATTTT.